This entry features one T cell receptor (beta chain) sequence. At one of its ends the junction is not consistent with the germline gene, which may arise from a read error. The data stem from a study of blood T cell repertoires in COVID-19. Study details: There were acute and convalescent COVID-19 samples, and they came from the United States, Italy and Spain. Sample material is recorded as cDNA or gDNA derived from T cells, B-cell-depleted T cells, or PBMCs.

Measured with immunoSEQ multiplex PCR; TCRdb has only the in-frame clones, and not every one. The table shows about 130,000 clones, with around 86% occurring only once. The sample consisted of peripheral blood. This receptor was taken from a man aged 55-75 years with acute or convalescent COVID-19.

CDR3 DNA sequence: TGTGCCAGCAGCTTAGAGGCTAGCGGGAGAGTCTTC. Amino acids: CASSLEASGRVF. The chain has TRBV11-2 and TRBJ2-1; 10 nucleotides agree with TRBD2. The germline CDR1 and CDR2 sequences are SGHAT and FQNNGV. This CDR3 comprises 12 residues.